This T cell receptor beta chain comes out of a study of blood T cell repertoires in COVID-19 (dated by TCRdb to 2020 to 2021). Turning to the overall study: Collaborator samples came from the United States, Italy and Spain and covered acute and convalescent phases of COVID-19. Deeply sampled blood TCRbeta repertoires from subjects exposed to, actively infected with, or recovered from COVID-19 were included in the dataset. The repertoires were made available in a free public database intended to serve as a resource for research on the immune response to SARS-CoV-2. The prospective study material was composed of cDNA or gDNA derived from T cells, B-cell-depleted T cells, or PBMCs. Samples came from the ongoing ImmuneRACE study (first 160 participants) plus 1,254 subjects from 6 global collaborators. Nearly every sample came with metadata listing a de-identified subject ID, COVID-19 status, age in years and sex. Where HLA class I and class II types were available, the types were taken from metadata supplied by the sample provider, not from assay-based typing.

What the study reported, not specific to this receptor: The amount of clinical and demographic metadata varied by source and participant and was provided uncurated.

Whole blood was collected in K2EDTA tubes by collaborating institutions according to the institutions' own protocols. For TCRbeta analysis, collaborator samples were shipped as frozen whole blood, as isolated PBMCs, or as DNA extracted from either sample type. V gives up 2 bases and J gives up 6 bases, and the segment between their germline ends measures 16 bases. CDR1 and CDR2, looked up from the germline V gene, are MNHEY and SVGAGI. Measured from the cysteine to the phenylalanine, the CDR3 is 15 residues long. Only the CDR3 portion is preserved as DNA: 45 bases, with reading frame beginning at the first base. The immunoSEQ Assay, a bias-controlled multiplex PCR, was used to amplify TCRbeta CDR3 regions from genomic DNA. Concerning the study's data processing: Nucleated cell counts per sample were estimated from amplification of reference gene primers within the assay. To quantify the absolute abundance of each unique TCRbeta CDR3 rearrangement, sequence reads were collapsed and filtered. For each sample, productive Simpson clonality was calculated as the square root of Simpson's diversity index across productive rearrangements. TCRdb holds this immuneACCESS table with in-frame rearrangements only. Some clones are missing; in checked studies, unresolved V genes explain under half, and the rest has no known cause. The DNA gave D and trimming, while V, J and clone size come from that table. The table for this sample lists about 320,000 clones; roughly 85% of them were counted only once. The ten largest clones represent just over 7% of the sample.

This clone was counted a single time. This receptor's antigen is unknown. Base qualities are not recorded, but no much larger clone differs from it by a single base. Sequencing was performed on peripheral blood. This receptor chain uses TRBV6-5 and TRBJ2-5, with TRBD1 perhaps the D gene, on 7 matching bases. This TCR derives from a human donor in a cohort sampled during active COVID-19. The bases are TGTGCCAGCAGTTACGAGACAGGGAGGAGGAAGACCCAGTACTTC. It translates as CASSYETGRRKTQYF.